These 30 T cell receptor beta chains were sequenced from one sample in a study of post-analysis software for immune sequencing data. Findings and caveats of the study: Patients used about five TRBV segments, including TRBV5-6, TRBV5-1 and TRBV20-1, more often than controls.

The library was made from cDNA and included unique molecular identifiers. MiXCR, run by TCRdb on the PCR reads, gives a single entry per CDR3 protein. In the table there are approximately 460,000 distinct CDR3 sequences, roughly 46% of which are singletons. No antigen has been assigned to these receptors. Sequenced: blood. These receptor sequences come from a girl aged 10-17 years with multiple sclerosis.

V gene TRBV12-3 or TRBV12-4 combines with J gene TRBJ1-1; TRBD1 matches 7 bases. This CDR3 contains 13 residues. Trimming removed 5 bases from V and 11 bases from J; junction bases left unmatched: 11. CDR3 amino acids: CASSGGGEPSAFF. CDR3 sequence (DNA): TGTGCCAGCAGTGGAGGGGGCGAACCCTCGGCTTTCTTT.

As regards this clonotype: A junction boundary mismatches the germline segment, possibly from a read error. This chain connects TRBV7-9 to TRBJ2-6, with D tentatively TRBD1 (5 bases). Germline lookup yields CDR1 SEHNR and CDR2 FQNEAQ (reference sequence). The CDR3 sequence is 13 residues long. The CDR3 DNA is TGTGCCAGCAGCCTGAAAGGGGCCGACGTCCTGACTTTC. Residues: CASSLKGADVLTF.

The V gene is TRBV6-1, the J gene TRBJ2-4, with TRBD2 identical over 8 bases. The J segment lost 7 bases and the V segment lost 5 bases, leaving 16 bases of the junction unmatched. There are 17 residues in the CDR3. Germline V gene lookup returns CDR1 MNHNS and CDR2 SASEGT. This CDR3 is CASSKEYSGGPGNIQYF. The CDR3 DNA reads TGTGCCAGCAGTAAAGAGTATTCGGGAGGGCCGGGGAACATTCAGTACTTC.

The chain carries TRBV6-5 and TRBJ1-1; 8 bases align to TRBD1. V lost 2 bases, J lost 4 bases, and 9 bases stayed unmatched. There are 16 residues in the CDR3. The germline V gene has CDR1 MNHEY and CDR2 SVGAGI. The CDR3: CASSYPGQGGTTEAFF. CDR3 DNA: TGTGCCAGCAGTTACCCCGGACAGGGAGGGACCACTGAAGCTTTCTTT.

The genes are TRBV10-3 and TRBJ2-3, with 13 positions matching TRBD2. V shed 4 bases, J shed 4 bases, and the junction held 5 bases outside the gene matches. CDR1 ENHRY and CDR2 SYGVKD come from the germline V gene. The CDR3 is 16 amino acids. The CDR3 coding sequence is TGTGCCATCAGTGCCGGACTAGCGGGAGCCCCAGATACGCAGTATTTT. It codes for CAISAGLAGAPDTQYF.

The CDR3 region is CASSFREAPYEQYF. For the CDR3, the DNA is TGTGCCAGCAGTTTTAGGGAGGCCCCCTACGAGCAGTACTTC. The J gene is TRBJ2-4, the V gene TRBV12-3 or TRBV12-4; D perhaps matches TRBD2 (6 bases). TRBJ2-7 matches the DNA end more closely, so the J call is doubtful. The CDR3 contains 14 residues.

V gene TRBV27 combines with J gene TRBJ2-1; 10 bases map to TRBD2. This CDR3 is 16 amino acids long. Germline CDR1 is MNHEY and CDR2 is SMNVEV (reference sequence). The J segment lost 6 bases and the V segment lost 5 bases, leaving 10 bases of the junction unmatched. The CDR3 DNA reads as TGTGCCAGCAGTAGGGGGACTAGCGCCCCTCGCAATGAGCAGTTCTTC. Protein: CASSRGTSAPRNEQFF.

The J gene is TRBJ2-7, the V gene TRBV29-1; TRBD2 aligns across 7 bases. V lost 6 bases, J lost 3 bases, and 8 bases stayed unmatched. The CDR3 contains 13 residues. In germline, CDR1 is SQVTM, CDR2 ANQGSEA. The CDR3 is CSVGGLGFYEQYF. For the CDR3, the DNA is TGCAGCGTAGGAGGACTAGGGTTCTACGAGCAGTACTTC.

The chain carries TRBV20-1 and TRBJ2-7, with 13 bases that match TRBD2. In germline, CDR1 is DFQATT, CDR2 SNEGSKA (reference sequence). This CDR3 is built from 16 residues. Losses at the gene ends were 4 bases for V and 2 bases for J; bases not matched to a gene: 8. The CDR3 is CSAIGLAGVSTYEQYF. The CDR3 nucleotides are TGCAGTGCTATCGGACTAGCGGGAGTTTCGACCTACGAGCAGTACTTC.

This chain joins TRBV20-1 and TRBJ2-7, with a possible D match to TRBD2 (5 bases). This CDR3 has 10 residues. CDR1 is DFQATT, CDR2 SNEGSKA, per germline (reference sequence). V shed 4 bases and J shed 4 bases, with 5 bases lying between them. CDR3 nucleotides: TGCAGTGCTACGGGGTACGAGCAGTACTTC. Its translation is CSATGYEQYF.

J is TRBJ2-7 and V is TRBV7-9, with a weak D call TRBD1 (6 bases). CDR1 and CDR2 (germline): SEHNR, FQNEAQ (reference sequence). Trimming took 6 bases from V and 2 from J, leaving 17 bases between them. The CDR3 loop spans 15 amino acids. This chain's CDR3 is CASRRPSGAAYEQYF. The CDR3 bases are TGTGCCAGCAGGCGACCCTCAGGGGCGGCCTACGAGCAGTACTTC.

This clonotype turned up a few times. The V call is TRBV20-1, the J call TRBJ2-1; 7 bases are a match to TRBD1. This CDR3 comprises 14 residues. Trimming cost V 6 bases and J 8 bases; bases outside gene matches: 13. From germline, CDR1 is DFQATT and CDR2 SNEGSKA (reference sequence). The chain's CDR3 is CSAHRDSATDEQFF. DNA for the CDR3: TGCAGTGCACACCGGGACAGTGCTACCGATGAGCAGTTCTTC.

This clonotype was found a few times. This chain uses TRBV12-3 or TRBV12-4 with TRBJ2-7; D remains unclear. The CDR3 covers 15 residues. Trimming cost V 2 bases and J 0 bases, with 11 bases left between them. CDR3 sequence: CASSLLTRPSYEQYF. The CDR3 coding sequence is TGTGCCAGCAGTTTACTCACCAGACCCTCCTACGAGCAGTACTTC.

The rearrangement uses TRBV18 and TRBJ2-5, with 8 bases that match TRBD2. CDR3 length: 16 amino acids. Germline values: CDR1 KGHSH, CDR2 LQKENI. J was trimmed by 5 bases and V by 3 bases; bases with no gene match: 11. CDR3 amino acids: CASSPPTSGPGETQYF. The CDR3 nucleotides read TGTGCCAGCTCACCCCCAACTAGCGGTCCTGGGGAGACCCAGTACTTC.

This clonotype was seen more than once but under ten times. J is TRBJ2-3 and V is TRBV11-2; possible D gene TRBD2, 6 bases. The germline V gene encodes CDR1 SGHAT and CDR2 FQNNGV. V lost 1 base and J 2 bases, leaving 10 bases between the germline ends. This CDR3 contains 15 residues. CDR3 sequence reads: CASSLVEGFTDTQYF. The CDR3 DNA reads as TGTGCCAGCAGCTTAGTGGAGGGATTCACAGATACGCAGTATTTT.

This clonotype was seen just once. The chain has TRBV29-1 and TRBJ2-7, with 11 nucleotides matching TRBD2. The CDR3 contains 15 residues. CDR1 SQVTM and CDR2 ANQGSEA come from the germline V gene. Trimming at V came to 2 bases and at J to 3 bases, leaving 6 bases not matched to a gene. CDR3 sequence reads: CSVERVLAGVYEQYF. The CDR3 DNA follows: TGCAGCGTTGAAAGGGTACTAGCGGGGGTCTACGAGCAGTACTTC.

The chain recombines TRBV4-2 with TRBJ2-1, with 11 bases matching TRBD2. Germline assignment: CDR1 LGHNA and CDR2 YNFKEQ. The CDR3 sequence is 16 residues long. Trimming at V came to 1 base and at J to 8 bases, leaving 7 bases not matched to a gene. The CDR3 coding sequence is TGTGCCAGCAGCCAAGGAGGACTAGCGGGTTCCTATGAGCAGTTCTTC. Protein product: CASSQGGLAGSYEQFF.

The chain combines TRBV29-1 with TRBJ1-2, with D possibly matching TRBD1 (5 bases). CDR1 and CDR2 (germline): SQVTM, ANQGSEA. The CDR3 totals 14 residues. V shed 4 bases and J shed 8 bases, with 20 bases lying between them. CDR3 coding DNA: TGCAGCGTTGGCCCGCGGGGACCTTACGACGGCTACACCTTC. Protein: CSVGPRGPYDGYTF.

This clonotype occurred a few times. The chain links TRBV10-3 to TRBJ2-7, with 13 bases lining up with TRBD2. Germline trimming cut 6 bases from V and 5 bases from J; bases unmatched to any gene: 4. The germline CDR1 and CDR2 sequences are ENHRY and SYGVKD. This CDR3 region has 14 residues. CDR3 DNA: TGTGCCATCAGGCCGGGACTAGCGGGAAACGAGCAGTACTTC. Encoded protein: CAIRPGLAGNEQYF.

This clonotype was observed a single time. The V gene is TRBV3-1, the J gene TRBJ1-1; 8 bases agree with TRBD1. Looked up from germline, CDR1 is LGHDT and CDR2 is YNNKEL (reference sequence). Trimming cost V 5 bases and J 7 bases; bases outside gene matches: 3. The CDR3 extends over 12 amino acids. The CDR3 DNA is TGTGCCAGCAGCTTCGGGACAGGTGAAGCTTTCTTT. Translating gives CASSFGTGEAFF.

The genes are TRBV19 and TRBJ2-5, with 7 bases that match TRBD2. Germline assignment: CDR1 LNHDA and CDR2 SQIVND (reference sequence). V was pared by 6 bases and J by 9 bases, with 13 bases of the junction left unmatched. The CDR3 is 14 amino acids. CDR3 sequence (DNA): TGTGCCAGTAGCCGAGAGAGACTCCGGGGGGCCCAGTACTTC. Protein product: CASSRERLRGAQYF.

In this sample, this clonotype turned up a few times. This rearrangement joins TRBV12-3 or TRBV12-4 to TRBJ2-5; D unclear. The CDR3 is made up of 12 amino acids. The V end was cut by 6 bases, the J end by 5 bases, with 10 bases between. This chain's CDR3 is CASSSERETQYF. The CDR3 nucleotides are TGTGCCAGCAGCTCCGAGAGGGAGACCCAGTACTTC.

The rearrangement uses TRBV20-1 and TRBJ2-7; tentatively, D is TRBD2 (7 bases). Trimming shortened V by 1 base and J by 5 bases, and 15 bases separated the two germline ends. Germline loops: CDR1 DFQATT, CDR2 SNEGSKA (reference sequence). The CDR3 covers 14 residues. For the CDR3, the DNA is TGCAGTGCTAGAGGTCGGGGGGCTATGGACGAGCAGTACTTC. Its protein is CSARGRGAMDEQYF.

V is TRBV15 and J is TRBJ2-7; possibly TRBD2 for D (6 bases). The last part of the DNA fits TRBJ2-5 better; the J call may be wrong. The CDR3 has 14 amino acids. The germline gives CDR1 LNHNV, CDR2 YYDKDF (reference sequence). CDR3 nucleotides: TGTGCCACCAGCAGTTTCGGGAGTGGGGAGACCCAGTACTTC. This sequence encodes CATSSFGSGETQYF.

This rearrangement joins TRBV7-8 to TRBJ2-5; D ambiguous. The CDR3 consists of 13 residues. The germline V and J ends were trimmed by 1 base and 4 bases, with 7 bases remaining between them. The V gene's germline CDR1 is SGHVS and CDR2 FQNEAQ. CDR3: CASSLVLLETQYF. CDR3 in DNA: TGTGCCAGCAGCTTAGTCTTATTAGAGACCCAGTACTTC. Full variable domain (missing parts from reference TRBV7-8 and TRBJ2-5): GAGVSQSPRYKVAKRGQDVALRCDPISGHVSLFWYQQALGQGPEFLTYFQNEAQLDKSGLPSDRFFAERPEGSVSTLKIQRTQQEDSAVYLCASSLVLLETQYFGPGTRLLVL.

This clonotype has just a few counts. The J gene is TRBJ2-5, the V gene TRBV20-1, with D perhaps matching TRBD1 (5 bases). Per germline, CDR1 DFQATT and CDR2 SNEGSKA (reference sequence). Trimming left V 0 bases short and J 4 bases short, with 6 bases between. The CDR3 runs to 12 residues. CDR3 amino acids: CSAREGRETQYF. The CDR3 DNA is TGCAGTGCTAGAGAGGGGCGAGAGACCCAGTACTTC.

The genes are TRBV7-3 and TRBJ2-1; no clear D gene. The CDR3 covers 14 residues. Germline loops: CDR1 SGHTA, CDR2 FQGTGA. Trimming removed 5 bases from V and 10 bases from J, with 18 bases in between. CDR3 nucleotide sequence: TGTGCCAGCAGCCTCGATGGACCCTATGCGGAGCAGTTCTTC. Translated: CASSLDGPYAEQFF.

With regard to this clonotype: One junction end disagrees with the germline gene, perhaps due to a read error. V gene TRBV9 combines with J gene TRBJ1-1; D may be TRBD1 (6 bases). Germline CDR1 is SGDLS and CDR2 is YYNGEE. CDR3 length equals 13 residues. CDR3 amino acids: CANSGGQNTEAFF. The CDR3 DNA is TGTGCCAACAGCGGGGGCCAGAACACTGAAGCTTTCTTT.

The CDR3 protein is CASSRSGGDGYTF. CDR3 nucleotides: TGTGCCAGCTCCCGTAGTGGAGGGGACGGCTACACCTTC. V usage is TRBV18 and J usage is TRBJ1-2; possible D gene TRBD1, 5 bases. V lost 6 bases to trimming and J lost 8 bases, with 16 bases between them. Germline CDR1 reads KGHSH; CDR2 reads LQKENI. The CDR3 runs to 13 residues. Drawing the rest from reference TRBV18 and TRBJ1-2, the complete variable domain is NAGVMQNPRHLVRRRGQEARLRCSPMKGHSHVYWYRQLPEEGLKFMVYLQKENIIDESGMPKERFSAEFPKEGPSILRIQQVVRGDSAAYFCASSRSGGDGYTFGSGTRLTVV.

V gene TRBV14 combines with J gene TRBJ2-5; 7 bases agree with TRBD2. V was pared by 0 bases and J by 2 bases, with 12 bases of the junction left unmatched. Germline CDR1 and CDR2: SGHDN and FVKESK. CDR3 length equals 18 residues. The CDR3 spells CASSQEDHVTGGQETQYF. For the CDR3, the DNA is TGTGCCAGCAGCCAAGAAGACCACGTAACCGGGGGGCAAGAGACCCAGTACTTC.